Below, 15 T cell receptor beta chains from the same sample are listed, as sequenced in a study of CD8+ T cells in alopecia areata. Reverse transcription of extracted RNA yielded cDNA, which provided the sequencing template. TCRdb keeps only in-frame clones here, not all; method: immunoSEQ multiplex PCR. The sample records approximately 82,000 clones, roughly half being singletons. Sequenced: NKG2D-high CD8+ T cells sorted from blood. The origin of the receptors is a human donor with alopecia areata.

This clone was counted only a few times. The gene calls are TRBV13 and TRBJ2-1; maybe TRBD1 (6 bases). The CDR3 has 13 amino acids. Germline-derived CDR1 and CDR2 are PRHDT and FYEKMQ (reference sequence). Trimming cost V 5 bases and J 8 bases, with 13 bases left between them. The CDR3 DNA reads TGTGCCAGCAGCCTGATACAGGGAGATGAGCAGTTCTTC. Amino acids: CASSLIQGDEQFF.

V and J are TRBV27 and TRBJ2-3, with 12 positions matching TRBD2. Germline V gene data show CDR1 as MNHEY and CDR2 as SMNVEV (reference sequence). The V segment lost 5 bases and the J segment 9 bases; nucleotides outside the gene matches: 6. The CDR3 has 14 residues. The CDR3 reads CASSPRTSGDTQYF. CDR3 sequence (DNA): TGTGCCAGCAGTCCCCGGACTAGCGGGGACACGCAGTATTTT.

This clone was seen a single time. Other DNA sequences of this sample code for an identical CDR3. The chain is built from TRBV10-2 and TRBJ2-7; D gene unclear. Germline CDR1 is WSHSY and CDR2 is SAAADI. The CDR3 has 12 residues. The V end was cut by 2 bases, the J end by 4 bases, with 6 bases between. The CDR3 protein is CASSEVSYEQYF. CDR3 nucleotides: TGCGCCAGCAGTGAGGTCTCTTACGAGCAGTACTTC.

V gene TRBV27 combines with J gene TRBJ1-2; D possibly corresponds to TRBD1 (5 bases). Germline CDR1 reads MNHEY; CDR2 reads SMNVEV (reference sequence). CDR3 length equals 14 residues. V was clipped by 3 bases and J by 9 bases, with 17 bases between them. CDR3 in amino acids: CASSLWAAGASYTF. The DNA for the CDR3 is TGTGCCAGCAGTTTGTGGGCCGCTGGGGCGAGCTACACCTTC.

This clone was detected only a few times. The chain combines TRBV29-1 with TRBJ2-2; D unclear. Deletions cut 5 bases from V and 1 base from J, with 8 bases between. CDR3 length: 13 amino acids. The V gene's germline CDR1 is SQVTM and CDR2 ANQGSEA. The CDR3 nucleotides read TGCAGCGTTCCCAGGATGAACACCGGGGAGCTGTTTTTT. This gives the protein CSVPRMNTGELFF.

The V gene is TRBV28, the J gene TRBJ2-1; no clear D gene. The V and J ends lost 5 bases and 7 bases respectively, with 9 bases between them. Germline CDR1 and CDR2: MDHEN and SYDVKM. The CDR3 is 12 residues long. The CDR3 bases are TGTGCCAGCAGTGAGGCCGTGAATGAGCAGTTCTTC. Protein product: CASSEAVNEQFF.

The rearrangement uses TRBV5-1 and TRBJ2-1; 14 positions agree with TRBD2. Trimming took 3 bases from V and 6 from J; bases not matched to a gene: 11. From germline, CDR1 is SGHRS and CDR2 YFSETQ. The CDR3 loop spans 18 amino acids. CDR3 in DNA: TGCGCCAGCAGCTCCGCCGGGACTAGCGGGAGTCCCCTCAATGAGCAGTTCTTC. The encoded protein is CASSSAGTSGSPLNEQFF.

V and J are TRBV30 and TRBJ1-4; D is possibly TRBD1 (5 bases). This CDR3 spans 15 amino acids. Per germline, CDR1 GTSNPN and CDR2 SVGIG (reference sequence). V was clipped by 1 base and J by 0 bases, with 9 bases between them. The CDR3 protein is CAWSADSATNEKLFF. CDR3 sequence (DNA): TGTGCCTGGAGTGCAGACAGTGCAACTAATGAAAAACTGTTTTTT.

This clone was found a few times. V gene TRBV29-1 combines with J gene TRBJ2-7, with a possible D match to TRBD1 (7 bases). The germline gives CDR1 SQVTM, CDR2 ANQGSEA. This CDR3 has 16 amino acids. V was trimmed by 0 bases and J by 0 bases, leaving 15 bases between them. CDR3 region: CSVEEAAGQSSYEQYF. The CDR3 nucleotides are TGCAGCGTTGAAGAGGCCGCGGGACAGAGCTCCTACGAGCAGTACTTC.

The rearrangement joins TRBV29-1 to TRBJ2-7; D is undetermined. Trimming pared 4 bases from V and 4 bases from J, leaving 14 bases between. Germline CDR1 SQVTM, CDR2 ANQGSEA. The CDR3 contains 13 residues. CDR3 bases: TGCAGCGTTGTCAGCTCCGGAGATTACGAGCAGTACTTC. This encodes CSVVSSGDYEQYF.

The chain joins TRBV7-9 to TRBJ2-3, with 8 positions matching TRBD2. The CDR3 runs to 17 residues. The J segment lost 4 bases and the V segment lost 4 bases, leaving 13 bases of the junction unmatched. In germline, CDR1 is SEHNR, CDR2 FQNEAQ (reference sequence). The CDR3 region is CASSWPLSGGVADTQYF. The CDR3, as DNA: TGTGCCAGCAGCTGGCCCCTAAGCGGGGGTGTAGCAGATACGCAGTATTTT.

This clone was detected only a few times. V gene TRBV29-1 combines with J gene TRBJ2-1; 7 nucleotides match TRBD2. In germline, CDR1 is SQVTM, CDR2 ANQGSEA. With V trimmed by 3 bases and J by 4 bases, 9 bases remained unmatched. There are 15 residues in the CDR3. The CDR3 DNA reads as TGCAGCGTTGATCGGGCTAGCGGAGTATACAATGAGCAGTTCTTC. It is translated as CSVDRASGVYNEQFF.

V gene TRBV30 combines with J gene TRBJ1-1; D is uncertain. Germline CDR1 is GTSNPN and CDR2 is SVGIG (reference sequence). This CDR3 comprises 12 residues. The ends were cut back, 0 bases at V and 3 bases at J, with 5 bases in the middle. The CDR3 spells CAWSVTDTEAFF. CDR3 nucleotide sequence: TGTGCCTGGAGTGTTACAGACACTGAAGCTTTCTTT.

This clone was detected only a few times. The chain combines TRBV15 with TRBJ1-2; D is ambiguous. The CDR3 has 13 residues. The V end lost 4 bases, the J end lost 3 bases, and 9 bases lay between the germline ends. Germline values: CDR1 LNHNV, CDR2 YYDKDF (reference sequence). The CDR3: CATSMDRDYGYTF. DNA of the CDR3: TGTGCCACCAGCATGGACCGTGACTATGGCTACACCTTC.

The chain links TRBV14 to TRBJ2-7; D is perhaps TRBD2 (6 bases). The CDR3 extends over 14 amino acids. V lost 3 bases, J lost 5 bases, and 14 bases lay in between. CDR1 and CDR2 (germline): SGHDN, FVKESK. DNA of the CDR3: TGTGCCAGCAGCCACTCGGGAGAGCGTGACGAGCAGTACTTC. Protein: CASSHSGERDEQYF.